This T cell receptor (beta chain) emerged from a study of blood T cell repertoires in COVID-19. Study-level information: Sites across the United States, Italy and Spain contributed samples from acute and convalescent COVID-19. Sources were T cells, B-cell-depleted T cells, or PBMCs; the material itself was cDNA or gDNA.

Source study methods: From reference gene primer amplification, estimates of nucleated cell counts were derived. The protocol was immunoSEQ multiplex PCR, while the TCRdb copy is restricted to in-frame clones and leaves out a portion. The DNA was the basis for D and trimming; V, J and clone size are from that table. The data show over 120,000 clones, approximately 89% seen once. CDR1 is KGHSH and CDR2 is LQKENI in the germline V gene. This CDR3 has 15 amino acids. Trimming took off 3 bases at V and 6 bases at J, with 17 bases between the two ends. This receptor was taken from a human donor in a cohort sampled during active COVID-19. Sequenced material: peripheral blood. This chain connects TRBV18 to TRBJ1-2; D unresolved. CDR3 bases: TGTGCCAGCTCACCTTCACTGTCTTGGACTGATGGCTACACCTTC. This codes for CASSPSLSWTDGYTF.